This T cell receptor beta chain was captured in a study of STAT3 mutations in large granular lymphocyte leukemia. Study information: Among longitudinally sequenced T-LGLL patients, roughly half had canonical activating STAT3 mutations detected. Broader study findings: In T-cell large granular lymphocyte leukemia, about half of patients showed multiple immunodominant subclonotypes. Some patients had persisting codominant clonotypes that could mask small clones. After therapy, about 35% of the 18 patients switched clonotypes, all new clones STAT3 wild type.

The data were produced by immunoSEQ multiplex PCR, yet TCRdb's version contains in-frame clones alone and is incomplete. In the table there are approximately 29,000 clones, approximately 83% of which are singletons. In regard to this clone: The antigen is unknown.

Material: peripheral blood mononuclear cells. The TCR was taken from a man aged 55 to 69 with T-cell large granular lymphocyte leukemia. Some clones in this sample may be carry-over from other donors' samples.

In DNA form, the CDR3 reads TGCGCCAGCAATAGCGGGAGTGTCACAGATACGCAGTATTTT. It specifies CASNSGSVTDTQYF. V is TRBV5-1 and J is TRBJ2-3; 9 nucleotides agree with TRBD2. Trimming at V came to 6 bases and at J to 2 bases, leaving 4 bases not matched to a gene. The V gene's germline CDR1 is SGHRS and CDR2 YFSETQ. This CDR3 is 14 amino acids long.